This T cell receptor (beta chain) was found in a study of lymphopenia after photon versus proton radiotherapy. Study outcomes and limitations: Photon-treated patients lost naive T cells and TCR diversity; proton-treated stayed stable. Post-nadir diversity loss with photons came from oligoclonal expansion, particularly CD8+ Temra cells.

In the case of this clone: Its target is not known.

Produced via immunoSEQ multiplex PCR; TCRdb's table is partial and in-frame only. The sample holds around 20,000 clones, around nine tenths seen once. CDR1 and CDR2 from the germline V gene are LNHDA and SQIVND (reference sequence). The CDR3 extends over 15 amino acids. Losses at the gene ends were 0 bases for V and 7 bases for J; bases not matched to a gene: 5. This specimen consisted of peripheral blood, obtained from a patient treated with photon-based radiotherapy. This sequence originates from a man aged 60 to 69 with pancreatic cancer. V and J are TRBV19 and TRBJ1-5, with 8 bases that match TRBD1. The CDR3 sequence: CASSIEGRGQQPQHF. In nucleotides, the CDR3 is TGTGCCAGTAGTATAGAGGGCAGGGGGCAACAGCCCCAGCATTTT.